This T cell receptor beta chain comes out of a study of T cell changes during pregnancy in multiple sclerosis. This table comes from immunoSEQ multiplex PCR, and its TCRdb copy is limited to in-frame clones, with some not included. The sample has about 70,000 clones, roughly 94% seen once; the top ten hold 0.58%. Trimming removed 0 bases at V and 0 bases at J, with 9 bases between. The CDR3 is 17 amino acids. CDR1 and CDR2 from the germline V gene are MGHRA and YSYEKL. Sequenced material: peripheral blood, taken in the third trimester of pregnancy. V is TRBV4-1 and J is TRBJ1-6; D remains ambiguous. The source of this sequence is a female donor with multiple sclerosis, enrolled in a pregnancy study. CDR3: CASSQEVTVSYNSPLHF. The CDR3 DNA reads as TGCGCCAGCAGCCAAGAAGTAACAGTCTCCTATAATTCACCCCTCCACTTT.